Following are 23 T cell receptor beta chains from one sample sequenced in a study of T-cell memory formation after mild COVID-19. TCRdb re-analysed the 5' RACE reads in MiXCR, keeping a single row per CDR3 protein. Here the sample spans about 140,000 distinct CDR3 sequences, roughly 15% being singletons. Sequencing used PBMCs or a T cell subset sorted from them (not recorded which). The receptors derive from an adult woman who had mild COVID-19 (a few samples of this study predate the infection). Cell type and time point are not known.

This clonotype was observed a handful of times. The chain carries TRBV19 and TRBJ2-1; 10 bases align to TRBD1. Germline V lookup: CDR1 LNHDA, CDR2 SQIVND (reference sequence). The CDR3 has 14 amino acids. The V gene end was trimmed by 6 bases and the J gene end by 4 bases; junction bases not matched to a gene: 3. CDR3 sequence reads: CASSDRGRYNEQFF. Written as DNA, the CDR3 is TGTGCCAGTAGCGACAGGGGGCGTTACAATGAGCAGTTCTTC.

This clonotype has just a few counts. V usage is TRBV12-3 or TRBV12-4 and J usage is TRBJ2-7; 9 bases fit TRBD1. J was trimmed by 7 bases and V by 2 bases; bases with no gene match: 9. CDR3 length: 15 residues. The CDR3 loop is CASSLWGTGRREQYF. CDR3 coding DNA: TGTGCCAGCAGTTTATGGGGGACAGGGCGTAGAGAGCAGTACTTC.

This clonotype has a handful of counts. The J gene is TRBJ2-5, the V gene TRBV29-1; D not certain. CDR1 SQVTM and CDR2 ANQGSEA come from the germline V gene. V lost 1 base, J lost 5 bases, and 5 bases lay in between. CDR3 length: 11 residues. As DNA, the CDR3 is TGCAGCGTTGAAGTGTTTGAGACCCAGTACTTC. It codes for CSVEVFETQYF.

The chain carries TRBV5-6 and TRBJ1-2; no definite D call. V lost 0 bases, J lost 4 bases, and 13 bases lay in between. In germline, CDR1 is SGHDT, CDR2 YYEEEE. The CDR3 is 15 amino acids. The CDR3: CASSLVSRSAYGYTF. As DNA, the CDR3 is TGTGCCAGCAGCTTGGTATCCAGGTCGGCCTATGGCTACACCTTC.

The chain uses TRBV15 and TRBJ1-6, with D perhaps matching TRBD1 (6 bases). The ends were cut back, 0 bases at V and 7 bases at J, with 10 bases in the middle. Germline V gene sequence: CDR1 LNHNV, CDR2 YYDKDF (reference sequence). The CDR3 loop spans 15 amino acids. DNA of the CDR3: TGTGCCACCAGCAGAGATGCGCAGGGGAATTCACCCCTCCACTTT. Amino acids: CATSRDAQGNSPLHF.

The chain employs TRBV2 and TRBJ1-1, with 8 bases fitting TRBD1. With V trimmed by 4 bases and J by 1 base, 5 bases remained unmatched. This CDR3 is built from 15 residues. Germline lookup yields CDR1 SNHLY and CDR2 FYNNEI. The CDR3 region is CASSGQGTSNTEAFF. The CDR3 nucleotides read TGTGCCAGCAGTGGACAGGGGACATCGAACACTGAAGCTTTCTTT.

This clonotype was observed a handful of times. This chain uses TRBV20-1 with TRBJ2-7; either TRBD1 or TRBD2 may supply D (7 bases each). There are 14 residues in the CDR3. The ends were cut back, 0 bases at V and 2 bases at J, with 11 bases in the middle. Germline CDR1 reads DFQATT; CDR2 reads SNEGSKA (reference sequence). For the CDR3, the DNA is TGCAGTGCTAGAGACAGGGGGAGGGCCTACGAGCAGTACTTC. Translation gives CSARDRGRAYEQYF.

This clonotype was seen more than once but under ten times. J is TRBJ2-2 and V is TRBV20-1, with 10 bases that match TRBD2. CDR3 length equals 16 residues. Trimming took 5 bases from V and 5 from J; bases not matched to a gene: 11. CDR1 is DFQATT and CDR2 is SNEGSKA in the germline V gene (reference sequence). The CDR3 loop is CSAPYSGRKGTGELFF. The CDR3 DNA reads TGCAGTGCTCCATATAGCGGGAGGAAGGGGACCGGGGAGCTGTTTTTT.

V and J are TRBV19 and TRBJ2-4; D remains unclear. This CDR3 has 13 amino acids. The V gene's germline CDR1 is LNHDA and CDR2 SQIVND (reference sequence). V shed 6 bases and J shed 6 bases, with 12 bases lying between them. The CDR3 here is CASSLTDINIQYF. The DNA of the CDR3 is TGTGCCAGTAGCCTGACGGATATAAACATTCAGTACTTC.

A few counts support this clonotype. This chain connects TRBV12-3 or TRBV12-4 to TRBJ1-5, with 7 bases matching TRBD1. The CDR3 loop spans 16 amino acids. Trimming took 5 bases from V and 2 from J; bases not matched to a gene: 9. CDR3 protein: CASSAIRGQGNQPQHF. The CDR3 DNA is TGTGCCAGCAGTGCAATACGTGGACAGGGCAATCAGCCCCAGCATTTT.

This clonotype appeared a few times. The chain is built from TRBV7-9 and TRBJ1-1, with no clear D. V lost 2 bases and J 4 bases, leaving 8 bases between the germline ends. In germline, CDR1 is SEHNR, CDR2 FQNEAQ (reference sequence). The CDR3 has 13 residues. In DNA form, the CDR3 reads TGTGCCAGCAGCTTATCCACCGCCACTGAAGCTTTCTTT. It codes for CASSLSTATEAFF.

The V and J genes are TRBV4-1 and TRBJ2-3; TRBD2 matches at 9 bases. The germline gives CDR1 MGHRA, CDR2 YSYEKL. J lost 2 bases, V lost 3 bases, and 3 bases had no gene match. This CDR3 contains 15 residues. The CDR3 sequence: CASSQRGGFTDTQYF. DNA for the CDR3: TGCGCCAGCAGCCAGCGGGGGGGCTTCACAGATACGCAGTATTTT.

This clonotype was counted only a few times. CDR3 nucleotides: TGTGCCAGCAGCTTCCTCACAGGGGCCGGGGAGCTGTTTTTT. This gives the protein CASSFLTGAGELFF. This sequence joins TRBV7-8 and TRBJ2-2; 7 nucleotides agree with TRBD1. V lost 3 bases and J lost 6; bases outside the gene matches: 4. Germline CDR1 and CDR2: SGHVS and FQNEAQ. This CDR3 contains 14 residues.

The V call is TRBV20-1, the J call TRBJ2-1; 8 bases fit TRBD1. CDR3 length: 12 amino acids. The germline CDR1 and CDR2 sequences are DFQATT and SNEGSKA (reference sequence). J gave up 7 bases and V 5 bases, and 4 bases lay outside the gene matches. The CDR3 nucleotides are TGCAGTGCTCGACAGGGGCGGAATGAGCAGTTCTTC. Translating gives CSARQGRNEQFF.

The chain combines TRBV11-2 with TRBJ2-5; 10 bases line up with TRBD2. Germline trimming cut 6 bases from V and 6 bases from J; bases unmatched to any gene: 13. Germline V gives CDR1 SGHAT, CDR2 FQNNGV. The CDR3 has 16 amino acids. CDR3 sequence reads: CASRSLAGVGVKTQYF. Written as DNA, the CDR3 is TGTGCCAGCAGATCTCTAGCGGGAGTAGGGGTGAAGACCCAGTACTTC.

The chain joins TRBV4-1 to TRBJ2-6; D unresolved. V shed 4 bases and J shed 0 bases, with 10 bases lying between them. This CDR3 spans 16 amino acids. The germline CDR1 and CDR2 sequences are MGHRA and YSYEKL. CDR3 region: CASSRADNSGANVLTF. CDR3 nucleotide sequence: TGCGCCAGCAGCCGGGCAGATAACTCTGGGGCCAACGTCCTGACTTTC.

With respect to this clonotype: At one end, the junction sequence differs from germline, possibly due to a read error. The gene calls are TRBV7-7 and TRBJ2-1; either TRBD1 or TRBD2 may fit D (7 bases each). The CDR3 is 13 residues long. Germline CDR1 is SSHAT and CDR2 is FNYEAQ (reference sequence). CDR3 nucleotide sequence: TGTGCTAGCAGCCCAGGGGGGGACAATGAGCAGTTCTTC. This sequence encodes CASSPGGDNEQFF.

This clonotype was observed a few times. This sequence joins TRBV10-3 and TRBJ2-5; 13 positions match TRBD2. The CDR3 spans 13 residues. J gave up 4 bases and V 10 bases, and 3 bases lay outside the gene matches. From germline, CDR1 is ENHRY and CDR2 SYGVKD. CDR3 sequence (DNA): TGTGCCACTCGGACTAGCGGGAGAGAGACCCAGTACTTC. Amino acids: CATRTSGRETQYF.

The V gene is TRBV12-5, the J gene TRBJ2-1; D uncertain. The germline CDR1 and CDR2 sequences are LGHNT and FRNRAP. Deletions cut 0 bases from V and 4 bases from J, with 16 bases between. The CDR3 length is 17 residues. CDR3 region: CASGLVLGSARYNEQFF. DNA for the CDR3: TGTGCTAGTGGTTTGGTACTCGGATCCGCCCGGTACAATGAGCAGTTCTTC.

The chain has TRBV15 and TRBJ2-7, with 8 bases identical to TRBD2. The CDR3 sequence is 13 residues long. Trimming at V came to 3 bases and at J to 7 bases, leaving 5 bases not matched to a gene. CDR1 and CDR2 from the germline V gene are LNHNV and YYDKDF (reference sequence). CDR3 DNA: TGTGCCACCAGCAGGGTTCCTAGCGGGGAGCAGTACTTC. Translating gives CATSRVPSGEQYF.

This clonotype turned up a few times. The rearrangement joins TRBV6-2 or TRBV6-3 to TRBJ2-7; the match to TRBD2 covers 8 bases. The CDR3 extends over 12 amino acids. Germline loops: CDR1 MNHEY, CDR2 SVGEGT. The ends lost 7 bases at V and 6 bases at J; junction bases unmatched: 5. The CDR3 coding sequence is TGTGCCAGCAAAGCGGGAGTGAGCGAGCAGTACTTC. Translating it yields CASKAGVSEQYF.

A few counts support this clonotype. The chain employs TRBV5-1 and TRBJ1-2, with 11 bases aligning to TRBD1. This CDR3 region has 15 residues. J lost 5 bases, V lost 3 bases, and 6 bases had no gene match. Germline values: CDR1 SGHRS, CDR2 YFSETQ. The DNA of the CDR3 is TGCGCCAGCAGCTCGGACAGGGGGCGCATATATGGCTACACCTTC. As protein: CASSSDRGRIYGYTF.

V and J are TRBV4-3 and TRBJ2-2; D not resolved. CDR3 length: 17 residues. The V end was cut by 2 bases, the J end by 0 bases, with 13 bases between. Germline V gene sequence: CDR1 LGHNA, CDR2 YSLEER. The CDR3 coding sequence is TGCGCCAGCAGCCAAAGAATCCCCCCTCCGAACACCGGGGAGCTGTTTTTT. As protein: CASSQRIPPPNTGELFF.